The 6 T cell receptor beta chains below come from one sample, sequenced in a study of cytomegalovirus exposure and HLA in healthy donors. It was with 60 Vbeta and 13 Jbeta primers that the PCR ran. Method: immunoSEQ multiplex PCR; TCRdb's copy keeps in-frame clones and lacks some. The sample shows 150,000 or so clones, roughly 80% of them seen only once. The sample comprised PBMCs. The receptors here all came from a man aged 25-45 years in good health and CMV-seropositive.

This rearrangement joins TRBV5-5 to TRBJ1-1; D is possibly TRBD1 (6 bases). The length of the CDR3 is 14 residues. CDR1 is SGHKS and CDR2 is YYEKEE in the germline V gene (reference sequence). Trimming took 0 bases from V and 10 from J, leaving 16 bases between them. The CDR3 nucleotides are TGTGCCAGCAGCTTGGTACAGGGCTCTTGGAGAGCTTTCTTT. It is translated as CASSLVQGSWRAFF.

The rearrangement links TRBV5-6 to TRBJ1-1; D possibly corresponds to TRBD1 (5 bases). The ends were cut back, 0 bases at V and 1 base at J, with 10 bases in the middle. This CDR3 contains 15 residues. Per germline, CDR1 SGHDT and CDR2 YYEEEE. The CDR3 region is CASSLAAGQNTEAFF. The CDR3 DNA reads TGTGCCAGCAGCTTGGCCGCAGGGCAGAACACTGAAGCTTTCTTT.

V is TRBV10-3 and J is TRBJ2-1; TRBD2 aligns across 7 bases. J was trimmed by 13 bases and V by 3 bases; bases with no gene match: 12. This CDR3 comprises 14 residues. The V gene's germline CDR1 is ENHRY and CDR2 SYGVKD. The CDR3 DNA follows: TGTGCCATCAGTGAAGGTAGCGGGTTCACACACCAGTTCTTC. Its protein product is CAISEGSGFTHQFF.

A few counts support this clone. The chain recombines TRBV6-4 with TRBJ2-1; D is uncertain. Trimming removed 0 bases at V and 9 bases at J, with 9 bases between. This CDR3 spans 13 amino acids. Germline CDR1 reads MRHNA; CDR2 reads SNTAGT. This chain's CDR3 is CASSDSSAVEQFF. The CDR3 DNA reads TGTGCCAGCAGTGACTCTAGTGCGGTTGAGCAGTTCTTC.

The rearrangement joins TRBV29-1 to TRBJ1-1; D not certain. This CDR3 region has 12 residues. The germline CDR1 and CDR2 sequences are SQVTM and ANQGSEA. The V gene lost 4 bases and the J gene lost 1 base, with 7 bases spanning the gap. The CDR3 spells CSVASGNTEAFF. The CDR3 DNA reads TGCAGCGTTGCGTCGGGGAACACTGAAGCTTTCTTT.

The chain links TRBV28 to TRBJ2-7; 10 bases are a match to TRBD1. This CDR3 has 15 amino acids. Germline loops: CDR1 MDHEN, CDR2 SYDVKM. The V gene end was trimmed by 5 bases and the J gene end by 6 bases; junction bases not matched to a gene: 10. CDR3: CASSRWDRGRGEQYF. CDR3 coding DNA: TGTGCCAGCAGTCGATGGGACAGGGGAAGGGGCGAGCAGTACTTC. Complete variable domain (other parts from reference TRBV28 and TRBJ2-7): DVKVTQSSRYLVKRTGEKVFLECVQDMDHENMFWYRQDPGLGLRLIYFSYDVKMKEKGDIPEGYSVSREKKERFSLILESASTNQTSMYLCASSRWDRGRGEQYFGPGTRLTVT.